This TCR beta chain was found in a study of cytomegalovirus exposure and HLA in healthy donors. In the PCR, 60 Vbeta and 13 Jbeta primers were used. TCRdb keeps only in-frame clones here, not all; method: immunoSEQ multiplex PCR. The sample holds 190,000 or so clones, 75% to 85% seen once. V shed 5 bases, J shed 6 bases, and the junction held 10 bases outside the gene matches. CDR3 length: 14 amino acids. Germline V gene lookup returns CDR1 SGHNT and CDR2 YYREEE (reference sequence). This chain links TRBV5-4 with TRBJ1-2; 7 positions match TRBD1. This clonotype was sampled from a woman aged 45-59 years in good health and CMV-seropositive. Sequenced material: PBMCs. The CDR3 loop reads CASSFDRVGNGYTF. In nucleotides, the CDR3 is TGTGCCAGCAGTTTTGACAGGGTAGGAAATGGCTACACCTTC.